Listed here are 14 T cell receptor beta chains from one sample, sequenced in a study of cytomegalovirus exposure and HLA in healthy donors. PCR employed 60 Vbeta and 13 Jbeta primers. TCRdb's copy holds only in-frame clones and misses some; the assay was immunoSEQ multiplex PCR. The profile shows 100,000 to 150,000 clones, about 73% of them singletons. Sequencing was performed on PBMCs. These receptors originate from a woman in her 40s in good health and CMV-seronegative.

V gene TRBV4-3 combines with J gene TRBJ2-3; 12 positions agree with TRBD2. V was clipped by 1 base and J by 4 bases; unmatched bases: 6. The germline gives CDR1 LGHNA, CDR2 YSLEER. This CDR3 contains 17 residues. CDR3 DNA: TGCGCCAGCAGCCAAGGGGCTAGCGGGAGGGCGGCAGATACGCAGTATTTT. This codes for CASSQGASGRAADTQYF.

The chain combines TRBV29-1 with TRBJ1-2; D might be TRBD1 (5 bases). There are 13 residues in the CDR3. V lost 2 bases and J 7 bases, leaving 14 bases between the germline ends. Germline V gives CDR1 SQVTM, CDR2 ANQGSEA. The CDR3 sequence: CSVEKGAVRGYTF. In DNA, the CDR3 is TGCAGCGTTGAAAAAGGGGCCGTACGTGGCTACACCTTC.

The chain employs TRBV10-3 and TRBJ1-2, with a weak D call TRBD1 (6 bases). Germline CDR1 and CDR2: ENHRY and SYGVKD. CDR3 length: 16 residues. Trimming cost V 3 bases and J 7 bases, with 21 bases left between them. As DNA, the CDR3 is TGTGCCATCAGTGATCTGGAAGGGTTCCTGGGGGCTGGCTACACCTTC. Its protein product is CAISDLEGFLGAGYTF.

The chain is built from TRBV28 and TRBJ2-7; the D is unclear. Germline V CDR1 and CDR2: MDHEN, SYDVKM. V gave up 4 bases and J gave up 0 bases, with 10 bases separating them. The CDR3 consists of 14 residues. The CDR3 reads CASSSLGNSYEQYF. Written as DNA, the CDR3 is TGTGCCAGCAGTTCCCTTGGCAACTCCTACGAGCAGTACTTC.

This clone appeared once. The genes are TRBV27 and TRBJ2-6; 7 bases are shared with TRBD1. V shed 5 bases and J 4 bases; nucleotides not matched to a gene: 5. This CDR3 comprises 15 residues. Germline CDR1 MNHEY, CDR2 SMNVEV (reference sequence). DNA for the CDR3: TGTGCCAGCAGTGTTACAGGGGCCGGGGCCAACGTCCTGACTTTC. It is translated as CASSVTGAGANVLTF.

The CDR3 here is CASSWTGSGANVLTF. The CDR3 DNA is TGTGCCAGCAGTTGGACAGGGTCCGGGGCCAACGTCCTGACTTTC. The rearrangement joins TRBV6-1 to TRBJ2-6; 8 positions match TRBD1. The trim removed 5 bases at V and 4 bases at J, leaving 4 bases unmatched. The CDR3 has 15 residues. CDR1 is MNHNS, CDR2 SASEGT, per germline.

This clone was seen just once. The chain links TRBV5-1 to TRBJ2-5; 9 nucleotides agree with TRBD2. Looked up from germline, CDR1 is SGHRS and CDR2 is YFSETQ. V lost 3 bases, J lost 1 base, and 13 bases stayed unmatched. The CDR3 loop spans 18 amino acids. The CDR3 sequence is CASSSTSGTSILQETQYF. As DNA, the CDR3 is TGCGCCAGCAGCTCGACTTCCGGGACTAGCATTCTCCAAGAGACCCAGTACTTC. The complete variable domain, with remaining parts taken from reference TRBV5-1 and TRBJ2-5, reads KAGVTQTPRYLIKTRGQQVTLSCSPISGHRSVSWYQQTPGQGLQFLFEYFSETQRNKGNFPGRFSGRQFSNSRSEMNVSTLELGDSALYLCASSSTSGTSILQETQYFGPGTRLLVL.

The chain's CDR3 is CASSVGRLAGLTDTQYF. CDR3 DNA sequence: TGTGCCAGCAGCGTAGGTCGGCTAGCGGGACTCACAGATACGCAGTATTTT. This chain joins TRBV9 and TRBJ2-3; 9 positions match TRBD2. Germline V gives CDR1 SGDLS, CDR2 YYNGEE. After removal of 0 bases from V and 2 bases from J, the junction contained 7 bases not matched to a gene. CDR3 length: 17 amino acids.

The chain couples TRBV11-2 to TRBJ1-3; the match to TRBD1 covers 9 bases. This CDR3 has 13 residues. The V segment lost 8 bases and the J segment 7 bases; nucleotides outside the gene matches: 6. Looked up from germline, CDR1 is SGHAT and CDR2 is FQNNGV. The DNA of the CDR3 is TGTGCCAGCCGCCTACAGGGGGCGAACACCATATATTTT. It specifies CASRLQGANTIYF.

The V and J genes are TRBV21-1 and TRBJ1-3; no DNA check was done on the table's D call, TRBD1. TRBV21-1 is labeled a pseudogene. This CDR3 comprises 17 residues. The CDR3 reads CASSKALFGAWVNTIYF. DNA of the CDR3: TGTGCCAGCAGCAAAGCGCTTTTTGGGGCCTGGGTAAACACCATATATTTT.

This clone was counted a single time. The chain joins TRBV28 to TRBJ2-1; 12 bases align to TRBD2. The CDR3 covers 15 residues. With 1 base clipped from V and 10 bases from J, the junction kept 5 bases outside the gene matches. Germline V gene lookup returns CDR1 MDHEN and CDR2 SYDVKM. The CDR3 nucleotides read TGTGCCAGCAGTTTATCTAGCGGGAGGGGCTGGGAGCAGTTCTTC. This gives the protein CASSLSSGRGWEQFF.

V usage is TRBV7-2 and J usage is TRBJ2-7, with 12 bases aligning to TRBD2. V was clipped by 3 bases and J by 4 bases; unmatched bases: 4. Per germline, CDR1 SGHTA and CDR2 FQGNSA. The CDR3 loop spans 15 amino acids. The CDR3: CASSLTSGRGYEQYF. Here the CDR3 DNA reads TGTGCCAGCAGCTTGACTAGCGGGAGAGGGTACGAGCAGTACTTC. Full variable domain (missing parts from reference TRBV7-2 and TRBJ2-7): GAGVSQSPSNKVTEKGKDVELRCDPISGHTALYWYRQSLGQGLEFLIYFQGNSAPDKSGLPSDRFSAERTGGSVSTLTIQRTQQEDSAVYLCASSLTSGRGYEQYFGPGTRLTVT.

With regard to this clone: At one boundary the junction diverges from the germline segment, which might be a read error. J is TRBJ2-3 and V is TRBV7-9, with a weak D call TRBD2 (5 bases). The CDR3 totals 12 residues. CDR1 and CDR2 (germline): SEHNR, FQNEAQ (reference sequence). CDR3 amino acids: CSSSLGGDTQYF. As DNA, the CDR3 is TGTTCCAGCAGCTTAGGAGGAGATACGCAGTATTTT.

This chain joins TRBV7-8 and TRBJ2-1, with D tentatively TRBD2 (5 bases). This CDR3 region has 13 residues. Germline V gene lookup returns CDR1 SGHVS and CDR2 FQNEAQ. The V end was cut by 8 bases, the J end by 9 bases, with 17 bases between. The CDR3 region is CASHRTRVGEQFF. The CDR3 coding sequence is TGTGCCAGCCATCGAACGCGGGTGGGTGAGCAGTTCTTC.